Listed below are T cell receptor beta chains from one sample, sequenced in a study of long-term antiretroviral therapy in people with HIV. Sequenced by immunoSEQ multiplex PCR; TCRdb stores in-frame clones only, minus some. Counted here are approximately 20,000 clones, 70% to 90% occurring once; the ten biggest clones make up 3.9%. The sample consisted of unsorted PBMCs, taken 4 years after starting antiretroviral therapy. These receptors were obtained from a man in his late teens or twenties with HIV. CDR3s include the opening cysteine and the closing phenylalanine or tryptophan. D genes are given only for firm matches. The size entry is marked missing in some rows and otherwise reads once, few, many or a size class.

abundance: -; j_gene: TRBJ1-5; v_gene: TRBV5-1; d_gene: TRBD1; CDR3nt: TGCGCCAGCAGCTTTGGCGAGGGGGCATCGCCCCAGCATTTT; CDR3aa: CASSFGEGASPQHF
abundance: -; j_gene: TRBJ1-1; v_gene: TRBV19; d_gene: TRBD1; CDR3nt: TGTGCCAGTAGTTCCACCGGGACAGCAAACACTGAAGCTTTCTTT; CDR3aa: CASSSTGTANTEAFF
abundance: -; j_gene: TRBJ2-2; v_gene: TRBV9; d_gene: -; CDR3nt: TGTGCCAGCAGCCTCCTCGGGTCCGTGAACACCGGGGAGCTGTTTTTT; CDR3aa: CASSLLGSVNTGELFF
abundance: once; j_gene: TRBJ1-5; v_gene: TRBV18; d_gene: -; CDR3nt: TGTGCCAGCTCACCTGGCCCCCTGGCAGCCAAAGGTAGCAATCAGCCCCAGCATTTT; CDR3aa: CASSPGPLAAKGSNQPQHF
abundance: -; j_gene: TRBJ2-2; v_gene: TRBV28; d_gene: -; CDR3nt: TGTGCCAGCAGTGAGGGGGGCGGGGAGCTGTTTTTT; CDR3aa: CASSEGGGELFF
abundance: -; j_gene: TRBJ1-5; v_gene: TRBV18; d_gene: -; CDR3nt: TGTGCCAGCTCACCAAAAGGAGTTCCGAAGGCCCAGCATTTT; CDR3aa: CASSPKGVPKAQHF
abundance: -; j_gene: TRBJ2-2; v_gene: TRBV7-6; d_gene: TRBD2; CDR3nt: TGTGCCAGCAAAGCGGGGGCGAACACCGGGGAGCTGTTTTTT; CDR3aa: CASKAGANTGELFF
abundance: -; j_gene: TRBJ2-7; v_gene: TRBV7-9; d_gene: -; CDR3nt: TGTGCCAGCAGCTTAGGGCCGCTGGGCTACGAGCAGTACTTC; CDR3aa: CASSLGPLGYEQYF
abundance: -; j_gene: TRBJ2-7; v_gene: TRBV7-9; d_gene: -; CDR3nt: TGTGCCAGCAGCTTTAAGTCCTGGGGCGAGCAGTACTTC; CDR3aa: CASSFKSWGEQYF
abundance: -; j_gene: TRBJ2-4; v_gene: TRBV28; d_gene: -; CDR3nt: TGTGCCAGCAGTAGCCTCGGGGGCGGGAACATTCAGTACTTC; CDR3aa: CASSSLGGGNIQYF
abundance: -; j_gene: TRBJ1-1; v_gene: TRBV5-1; d_gene: -; CDR3nt: TGCGCCAGCAGCTTGGAGGGACGGGGAATGAACACTGAAGCTTTCTTT; CDR3aa: CASSLEGRGMNTEAFF
abundance: -; j_gene: TRBJ1-2; v_gene: TRBV7-6; d_gene: TRBD1; CDR3nt: TGTGCCAGCAGCTTAGGGACAGGGGCTGGCTACACCTTC; CDR3aa: CASSLGTGAGYTF
abundance: -; j_gene: TRBJ1-1; v_gene: TRBV7-9; d_gene: -; CDR3nt: TGTGCCAGCAGCCTACACAGTGACACTGAAGCTTTCTTT; CDR3aa: CASSLHSDTEAFF
abundance: -; j_gene: TRBJ2-3; v_gene: TRBV25-1; d_gene: -; CDR3nt: TGTGCCAGCAGTGCCCTAGGGAGCACAGATACGCAGTATTTT; CDR3aa: CASSALGSTDTQYF
abundance: -; j_gene: TRBJ2-1; v_gene: TRBV19; d_gene: -; CDR3nt: TGTGCCAGTAGTATCCGGGTTAGCTCCTACAATGAGCAGTTCTTC; CDR3aa: CASSIRVSSYNEQFF
abundance: -; j_gene: TRBJ1-1; v_gene: TRBV25-1; d_gene: -; CDR3nt: TGTGCCAGCAGATCGGACCTAGGAGACACTGAAGCTTTCTTT; CDR3aa: CASRSDLGDTEAFF
abundance: -; j_gene: TRBJ1-4; v_gene: TRBV29-1; d_gene: -; CDR3nt: TGCAGCGTTTGGAGCCCGGGCCTGGGGGGAAAACTGTTTTTT; CDR3aa: CSVWSPGLGGKLFF
abundance: -; j_gene: TRBJ1-5; v_gene: TRBV19; d_gene: TRBD1; CDR3nt: TGTGCCAGTAGTGTGACAGGGTGGGGTCAGCCCCAGCATTTT; CDR3aa: CASSVTGWGQPQHF
abundance: -; j_gene: TRBJ2-2; v_gene: TRBV6-5; d_gene: -; CDR3nt: TGTGCCAGCAGTTACTCGATGGGGCAACCGACCGGGGAGCTGTTTTTT; CDR3aa: CASSYSMGQPTGELFF
abundance: -; j_gene: TRBJ2-1; v_gene: TRBV9; d_gene: TRBD1; CDR3nt: TGTGCCAGCAGCGTAGATCTTTCCGCGACAGGGCTGTTCTTC; CDR3aa: CASSVDLSATGLFF
abundance: once; j_gene: TRBJ1-1; v_gene: TRBV7-9; d_gene: -; CDR3nt: TGTGCCAGCAGCTCGACAAAGGGGCAGCCCATGAACACTGAAGCTTTCTTT; CDR3aa: CASSSTKGQPMNTEAFF
abundance: few; j_gene: TRBJ2-6; v_gene: TRBV6-4; d_gene: -; CDR3nt: TGTGCCAGCAGTGCGCAGGGTTCAGCCTCTGGGGCCAACGTCCTGACTTTC; CDR3aa: CASSAQGSASGANVLTF
abundance: -; j_gene: TRBJ1-3; v_gene: TRBV5-4; d_gene: TRBD1; CDR3nt: TGTGCCAGCAGCTCGACAGGGGGGGGTGACACCATATATTTT; CDR3aa: CASSSTGGGDTIYF
abundance: medium-sized; j_gene: TRBJ2-5; v_gene: TRBV5-4; d_gene: TRBD1; CDR3nt: TGTGCCAGCAGCTTGGGCAGGGGGCAGGGGGAGACCCAGTACTTC; CDR3aa: CASSLGRGQGETQYF
abundance: -; j_gene: TRBJ2-3; v_gene: TRBV11-3; d_gene: -; CDR3nt: TGTGCCAGCAGCTCCACACTTTACACAGATACGCAGTATTTT; CDR3aa: CASSSTLYTDTQYF
abundance: -; j_gene: TRBJ1-5; v_gene: TRBV7-9; d_gene: -; CDR3nt: TGTGCCAGCAGCGGGGAGGGTACGCAGCCCCAGCATTTT; CDR3aa: CASSGEGTQPQHF
abundance: -; j_gene: TRBJ2-1; v_gene: TRBV11-2; d_gene: -; CDR3nt: TGTGCCAGCAGCTTAGTAGGGGGGAAGGGGCAGTTCTTC; CDR3aa: CASSLVGGKGQFF
abundance: -; j_gene: TRBJ1-4; v_gene: TRBV19; d_gene: TRBD1; CDR3nt: TGTGCCAGTAGCCAGGGGGCGCGAGGGGAAAAACTGTTTTTT; CDR3aa: CASSQGARGEKLFF
abundance: few; j_gene: TRBJ1-5; v_gene: TRBV5-1; d_gene: TRBD1; CDR3nt: TGCGCCAGCAGGACAGGGCCGAATCAGCCCCAGCATTTT; CDR3aa: CASRTGPNQPQHF
abundance: -; j_gene: TRBJ1-2; v_gene: TRBV7-9; d_gene: -; CDR3nt: TGTGCCAGCAGCTTAGGCGGGGCCTCGCTTTATGGCTACACCTTC; CDR3aa: CASSLGGASLYGYTF
abundance: -; j_gene: TRBJ2-2; v_gene: TRBV4-1; d_gene: -; CDR3nt: TGCGCCAGCAGCCCGATGAATCTAGTCTCAGCCGGGGAGCTGTTTTTT; CDR3aa: CASSPMNLVSAGELFF
abundance: -; j_gene: TRBJ2-2; v_gene: TRBV10-1; d_gene: TRBD2; CDR3nt: TGCGCCAGCAGTGTTGGGACTAGCGGAGCTTATGGCACCGGGGAGCTGTTTTTT; CDR3aa: CASSVGTSGAYGTGELFF
abundance: -; j_gene: TRBJ1-5; v_gene: TRBV19; d_gene: TRBD1; CDR3nt: TGTGCCAGTAGGACAGGGGATCAGCCCCAGCATTTT; CDR3aa: CASRTGDQPQHF
abundance: once; j_gene: TRBJ1-3; v_gene: TRBV7-8; d_gene: -; CDR3nt: TGTGCCAGCAGCTTAGGAGCTGGCTCTGGAAACACCATATATTTT; CDR3aa: CASSLGAGSGNTIYF
abundance: -; j_gene: TRBJ1-4; v_gene: TRBV7-2; d_gene: -; CDR3nt: TGTGCCAGCAGCTTATTTGGGGGAGGGACTAATGAAAAACTGTTTTTT; CDR3aa: CASSLFGGGTNEKLFF
abundance: -; j_gene: TRBJ2-1; v_gene: TRBV27; d_gene: -; CDR3nt: TGTGCCAGCAGCGGGACGGGGAACTACAATGAGCAGTTCTTC; CDR3aa: CASSGTGNYNEQFF
abundance: once; j_gene: TRBJ1-3; v_gene: TRBV6-1; d_gene: TRBD1; CDR3nt: TGTGCCAGCAGTGTGCAGGGGGCGAGCTCTGGAAACACCATATATTTT; CDR3aa: CASSVQGASSGNTIYF
abundance: -; j_gene: TRBJ1-1; v_gene: TRBV10-3; d_gene: -; CDR3nt: TGTGCCATCAGTGAGCGGAGAATTGAAGCTTTCTTT; CDR3aa: CAISERRIEAFF
abundance: -; j_gene: TRBJ1-6; v_gene: TRBV15; d_gene: TRBD1; CDR3nt: TGTGCCACCAGCATCGTACAGGGGGCGCGTTATTCACCCCTCCACTTT; CDR3aa: CATSIVQGARYSPLHF
abundance: -; j_gene: TRBJ2-7; v_gene: TRBV28; d_gene: TRBD1; CDR3nt: TGTGCCATCACGAGCACCGGGACAGATTACGAGCAGTACTTC; CDR3aa: CAITSTGTDYEQYF
abundance: once; j_gene: TRBJ2-1; v_gene: TRBV29-1; d_gene: -; CDR3nt: TGCAGCGTTGGCCCAGAGTGGCAGTTCTTC; CDR3aa: CSVGPEWQFF
abundance: -; j_gene: TRBJ1-6; v_gene: TRBV11-2; d_gene: -; CDR3nt: TGTGCCAGCAGCTTTAATAATTCACCCCTCCACTTT; CDR3aa: CASSFNNSPLHF
abundance: -; j_gene: TRBJ2-3; v_gene: TRBV28; d_gene: -; CDR3nt: TGTGCCAGCAGCCTTCGGGACATCAGCACAGATACGCAGTATTTT; CDR3aa: CASSLRDISTDTQYF
abundance: -; j_gene: TRBJ1-5; v_gene: TRBV21-1; d_gene: -; CDR3nt: TGTGCCAGCAGCAAAGACGATGAGGCGTGGTATAGCAATCAGCCCCAGCATTTT; CDR3aa: CASSKDDEAWYSNQPQHF
abundance: -; j_gene: TRBJ2-5; v_gene: TRBV7-3; d_gene: -; CDR3nt: TGTGCCAGCGCGGCGGGGTACCTCCCAGAGACCCAGTACTTC; CDR3aa: CASAAGYLPETQYF
abundance: -; j_gene: TRBJ2-6; v_gene: TRBV11-1; d_gene: -; CDR3nt: TGTGCCAGCAGACCTTCTGGGGCCAACGTCCTGACTTTC; CDR3aa: CASRPSGANVLTF
abundance: few; j_gene: TRBJ1-1; v_gene: TRBV2; d_gene: TRBD1; CDR3nt: TGTGCCAGCAAATGGGGTAGACAGGGTGGTTTCGCTGAAGCTTTCTTT; CDR3aa: CASKWGRQGGFAEAFF
abundance: few; j_gene: TRBJ1-6; v_gene: TRBV7-2; d_gene: -; CDR3nt: TGTGCCAGCGGGGTGAGCCTAGTCACGCACTCCTATAATTCACCCCTCCACTTT; CDR3aa: CASGVSLVTHSYNSPLHF
abundance: -; j_gene: TRBJ2-4; v_gene: TRBV28; d_gene: TRBD2; CDR3nt: TGTGCCAGCAGTCCGCCTAGCGGGGGGGGAAAAAACATTCAGTACTTC; CDR3aa: CASSPPSGGGKNIQYF
abundance: -; j_gene: TRBJ2-7; v_gene: TRBV4-1; d_gene: TRBD1; CDR3nt: TGCGCCAGCAGCCAGGGACAGGGGAATCCCTACGAGCAGTACTTC; CDR3aa: CASSQGQGNPYEQYF
abundance: -; j_gene: TRBJ1-2; v_gene: TRBV5-5; d_gene: -; CDR3nt: TGTGCCAGCAGCTTGGGTGGTGAGTCTTATGGCTACACCTTC; CDR3aa: CASSLGGESYGYTF